The T cell receptor beta chain under discussion was sequenced for a study of cytomegalovirus exposure and HLA in healthy donors. From germline, CDR1 is MNHNS and CDR2 SASEGT. The CDR3 contains 14 residues. Trimming took off 2 bases at V and 7 bases at J, with 12 bases between the two ends. Both 60 Vbeta primers and 13 Jbeta primers went into the PCR. Profiling relied on immunoSEQ multiplex PCR, and the TCRdb table lists in-frame clones only, not all of them. The sample has 150,000 to 200,000 clones, around four fifths seen once. This clone appeared a few times. This sequence joins TRBV6-1 and TRBJ1-5, with D hard to call. The clonotype originates from a man between 50 and 59 years old in good health and CMV-seropositive. Sequencing was performed on PBMCs. CDR3 nucleotide sequence: TGTGCCAGCAGTGAATATACAGTGAACCAGCCCCAGCATTTT. Protein: CASSEYTVNQPQHF.